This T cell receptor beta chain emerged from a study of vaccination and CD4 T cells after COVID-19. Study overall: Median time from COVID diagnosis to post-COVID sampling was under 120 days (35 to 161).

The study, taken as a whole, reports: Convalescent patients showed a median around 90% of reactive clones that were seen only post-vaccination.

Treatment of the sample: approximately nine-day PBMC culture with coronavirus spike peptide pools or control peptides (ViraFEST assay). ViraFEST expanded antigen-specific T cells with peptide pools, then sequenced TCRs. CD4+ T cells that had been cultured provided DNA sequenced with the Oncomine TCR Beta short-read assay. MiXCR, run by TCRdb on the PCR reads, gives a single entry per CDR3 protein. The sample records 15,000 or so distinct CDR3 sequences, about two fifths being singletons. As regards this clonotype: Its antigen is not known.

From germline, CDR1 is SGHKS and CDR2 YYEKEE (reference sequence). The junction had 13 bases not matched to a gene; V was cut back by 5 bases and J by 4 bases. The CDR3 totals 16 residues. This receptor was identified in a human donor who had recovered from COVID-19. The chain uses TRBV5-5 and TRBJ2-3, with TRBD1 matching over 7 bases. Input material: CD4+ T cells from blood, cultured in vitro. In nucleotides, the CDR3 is TGTGCCAGCAGACTGACAGGGACAGAACTGGCAGATACGCAGTATTTT. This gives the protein CASRLTGTELADTQYF.